The 23 T cell receptor beta chains reported below all come from one sample, sequenced in a study of cytomegalovirus exposure and HLA in healthy donors. It was with 60 Vbeta and 13 Jbeta primers that the PCR ran. TCRdb's copy holds only in-frame clones and misses some; the assay was immunoSEQ multiplex PCR. The sample gives 90,000 to 110,000 clones, more than 65% of which show up once; under 4% is in the top ten. The sequencing sample was made of PBMCs. These receptors originate from a man aged 30 to 39 in good health and CMV-seronegative.

The genes are TRBV10-3 and TRBJ1-5; 8 bases match TRBD1. The J segment lost 2 bases and the V segment lost 6 bases, leaving 6 bases of the junction unmatched. The germline V gene encodes CDR1 ENHRY and CDR2 SYGVKD. CDR3 size: 15 residues. DNA for the CDR3: TGTGCCATCAGGGACGCGGGACAGGGCAATCAGCCCCAGCATTTT. Protein: CAIRDAGQGNQPQHF.

The V and J genes are TRBV4-3 and TRBJ2-2, with 7 nucleotides matching TRBD2. The CDR3 is made up of 15 amino acids. The ends lost 1 base at V and 6 bases at J; junction bases unmatched: 5. CDR1 LGHNA and CDR2 YSLEER come from the germline V gene. CDR3 nucleotide sequence: TGCGCCAGCAGCCAAGGGGGAGGGTTTCCCGGGGAGCTGTTTTTT. Its protein is CASSQGGGFPGELFF.

This clone was seen only a few times. V is TRBV27 and J is TRBJ2-5, with D tentatively TRBD1 (6 bases). The germline gives CDR1 MNHEY, CDR2 SMNVEV (reference sequence). Trimming cost V 2 bases and J 5 bases, with 15 bases left between them. CDR3 length: 15 residues. The CDR3 reads CASSLGTTGYETQYF. The CDR3 DNA is TGTGCCAGCAGTTTAGGGACCACAGGGTACGAGACCCAGTACTTC.

This clone was observed a handful of times. The CDR3 bases are TGTGCCATCAAAGGGACAACCCCTGGCTATGGCTACACCTTC. The encoded protein is CAIKGTTPGYGYTF. This chain uses TRBV10-3 with TRBJ1-2; D possibly corresponds to TRBD1 (6 bases). V was shortened by 7 bases and J by 4 bases, with 16 bases between the two germline ends. CDR1 ENHRY and CDR2 SYGVKD come from the germline V gene. This CDR3 has 14 amino acids.

V is TRBV6-5 and J is TRBJ2-3; 7 positions match TRBD1. The CDR3 is 15 residues long. The trim removed 2 bases at V and 2 bases at J, leaving 4 bases unmatched. CDR1 is MNHEY and CDR2 is SVGAGI in the germline V gene. This chain's CDR3 is CASSYTGQFTDTQYF. CDR3 DNA sequence: TGTGCCAGCAGTTACACGGGACAGTTCACAGATACGCAGTATTTT.

With respect to this clone: This same CDR3 is encoded by further DNA sequences in the sample. The V gene is TRBV7-8, the J gene TRBJ2-5; D is undetermined. In germline, CDR1 is SGHVS, CDR2 FQNEAQ. The V gene lost 1 base and the J gene lost 5 bases, with 8 bases spanning the gap. The length of the CDR3 is 13 residues. This CDR3 is CASSLGARETQYF. CDR3 nucleotide sequence: TGTGCCAGCAGCTTAGGAGCGCGGGAGACCCAGTACTTC.

This sequence joins TRBV19 and TRBJ1-1, with 9 positions matching TRBD1. The V segment lost 0 bases and the J segment 8 bases; nucleotides outside the gene matches: 4. This CDR3 has 14 amino acids. The germline CDR1 and CDR2 sequences are LNHDA and SQIVND (reference sequence). CDR3 in amino acids: CASSIDGQGIEAFF. DNA for the CDR3: TGTGCCAGTAGTATAGACGGACAGGGGATCGAAGCTTTCTTT.

The chain couples TRBV13 to TRBJ2-3; 9 nucleotides align to TRBD1. V trimming: 4 bases; J trimming: 12 bases; junction bases outside the gene matches: 8. Germline CDR1 and CDR2: PRHDT and FYEKMQ (reference sequence). The CDR3 spans 13 residues. As DNA, the CDR3 is TGTGCCAGCAGCTCCCGCCGACAGGGGGAACAGTATTTT. Its translation: CASSSRRQGEQYF.

The gene calls are TRBV27 and TRBJ1-1, with 7 bases that match TRBD1. The CDR3 totals 15 residues. V shed 5 bases and J 0 bases; nucleotides not matched to a gene: 6. Per germline, CDR1 MNHEY and CDR2 SMNVEV (reference sequence). For the CDR3, the DNA is TGTGCCAGCAGTCTAGGACAGGTAATGAACACTGAAGCTTTCTTT. Its protein is CASSLGQVMNTEAFF.

This sequence joins TRBV11-2 and TRBJ1-1; a weak D match, TRBD1 (5 bases). V lost 5 bases and J lost 1, with 11 bases in between. The CDR3 consists of 14 residues. In germline, CDR1 is SGHAT, CDR2 FQNNGV. CDR3 sequence: CASSLMTANTEAFF. For the CDR3, the DNA is TGTGCCAGCAGCCTAATGACAGCGAACACTGAAGCTTTCTTT. Full variable domain (rest looked up from reference TRBV11-2 and TRBJ1-1): EAGVAQSPRYKIIEKRQSVAFWCNPISGHATLYWYQQILGQGPKLLIQFQNNGVVDDSQLPKDRFSAERLKGVDSTLKIQPAKLEDSAVYLCASSLMTANTEAFFGQGTRLTVV.

This chain connects TRBV30 to TRBJ1-2, with a possible D match to TRBD1 (5 bases). Per germline, CDR1 GTSNPN and CDR2 SVGIG (reference sequence). V was cut by 5 bases and J by 3 bases, with 10 bases left in between. This CDR3 is built from 12 residues. CDR3 residues: CAWGGLYYGYTF. Here the CDR3 DNA reads TGTGCCTGGGGGGGACTCTACTATGGCTACACCTTC.

The chain uses TRBV27 and TRBJ1-2, with 10 positions matching TRBD1. The ends lost 4 bases at V and 7 bases at J; junction bases unmatched: 9. CDR1 is MNHEY, CDR2 SMNVEV, per germline (reference sequence). The CDR3 length is 15 residues. The chain's CDR3 is CASSSPGQGMGGYTF. For the CDR3, the DNA is TGTGCCAGCAGTTCCCCGGGACAGGGGATGGGTGGCTACACCTTC.

The gene calls are TRBV14 and TRBJ1-4, with D possibly matching TRBD1 (6 bases). Germline assignment: CDR1 SGHDN and CDR2 FVKESK. CDR3 length equals 13 residues. Trimming removed 2 bases at V and 8 bases at J, with 9 bases between. The CDR3 DNA follows: TGTGCCAGCAGCCAATTCAGGGGCGAAAAACTGTTTTTT. Translated, it gives CASSQFRGEKLFF.

This clone was observed a handful of times. The chain links TRBV27 to TRBJ1-1; no definite D call. This CDR3 is built from 13 residues. Trimming removed 8 bases from V and 0 bases from J, with 10 bases in between. CDR1 is MNHEY, CDR2 SMNVEV, per germline (reference sequence). DNA for the CDR3: TGTGCCAGCCGGGAGTTCATGAACACTGAAGCTTTCTTT. Its translation is CASREFMNTEAFF.

V and J are TRBV7-8 and TRBJ2-1; D may be TRBD2 (5 bases). V lost 1 base and J lost 6, with 22 bases in between. Germline CDR1 reads SGHVS; CDR2 reads FQNEAQ. The CDR3 consists of 18 residues. The CDR3 DNA reads TGTGCCAGCAGCTTAGTGGGAGCCGGGGTCACCGGCGCCAATGAGCAGTTCTTC. It yields the protein CASSLVGAGVTGANEQFF.

The CDR3 loop is CATSGLAGVGSYNEQFF. In DNA, the CDR3 is TGTGCCACCAGCGGTCTAGCGGGCGTGGGGTCCTACAATGAGCAGTTCTTC. This chain uses TRBV15 with TRBJ2-1, with 8 bases fitting TRBD2. Losses at the gene ends were 5 bases for V and 1 base for J; bases not matched to a gene: 10. Germline CDR1 LNHNV, CDR2 YYDKDF (reference sequence). The CDR3 is made up of 17 amino acids. Together with reference TRBV15 and TRBJ2-1, the CDR3 gives the full variable domain: DAMVIQNPRYQVTQFGKPVTLSCSQTLNHNVMYWYQQKSSQAPKLLFHYYDKDFNNEADTPDNFQSRRPNTSFCFLDIRSPGLGDTAMYLCATSGLAGVGSYNEQFFGPGTRLTVL.

This clone was counted only a few times. This CDR3 is also generated by other DNA sequences in the sample. The rearrangement links TRBV7-9 to TRBJ1-4, with a tentative D call TRBD1 (5 bases). The CDR3 contains 16 residues. The germline gives CDR1 SEHNR, CDR2 FQNEAQ (reference sequence). V was trimmed by 1 base and J by 0 bases, leaving 9 bases between them. CDR3 coding DNA: TGTGCCAGCAGCTTAGGACAGCTCGCAACTAATGAAAAACTGTTTTTT. It translates to CASSLGQLATNEKLFF.

This clone showed up just once. The chain employs TRBV9 and TRBJ2-7, with 7 bases that match TRBD2. The germline V gene has CDR1 SGDLS and CDR2 YYNGEE. J gave up 5 bases and V 4 bases, and 6 bases lay outside the gene matches. The CDR3 loop spans 13 amino acids. Written as DNA, the CDR3 is TGTGCCAGCAGCCCGGGGGGTTTCAACGAGCAGTACTTC. It yields the protein CASSPGGFNEQYF.

This clone was observed a handful of times. This chain connects TRBV5-1 to TRBJ1-3, with D tentatively TRBD1 (5 bases). V was cut by 0 bases and J by 3 bases, with 19 bases left in between. Germline lookup yields CDR1 SGHRS and CDR2 YFSETQ. The length of the CDR3 is 18 residues. CDR3 coding DNA: TGCGCCAGCAGCTTGGGGGGAATGGAGGGGACCTTTGGAAACACCATATATTTT. Translation: CASSLGGMEGTFGNTIYF.

This chain connects TRBV28 to TRBJ2-5, with 7 bases matching TRBD1. Germline V gene lookup returns CDR1 MDHEN and CDR2 SYDVKM. J lost 11 bases, V lost 6 bases, and 18 bases had no gene match. The CDR3 is 15 residues long. CDR3 sequence: CASSAPGTADWEQYF. The CDR3 DNA is TGTGCCAGCAGCGCCCCGGGGACAGCGGACTGGGAGCAGTACTTC.

This clone was detected a few times. The V gene is TRBV5-1, the J gene TRBJ1-1; D call uncertain. The CDR3 contains 13 residues. V shed 4 bases and J shed 4 bases, with 11 bases lying between them. Germline CDR1 and CDR2: SGHRS and YFSETQ. The CDR3 DNA follows: TGCGCCAGCAGCACCATGGCGGGCACTGAAGCTTTCTTT. This codes for CASSTMAGTEAFF.

This clone came up once. This chain uses TRBV11-3 with TRBJ2-3; 11 bases match TRBD2. Looked up from germline, CDR1 is SGHNT and CDR2 is YENEEA. The CDR3 covers 16 residues. Germline trimming cut 5 bases from V and 3 bases from J; bases unmatched to any gene: 7. The CDR3 DNA is TGTGCCAGCAGCCCAGGGGGGACTAGCGGAACAGATACGCAGTATTTT. This translates into CASSPGGTSGTDTQYF.

The chain is built from TRBV5-1 and TRBJ1-5, with 7 nucleotides matching TRBD1. The germline V gene has CDR1 SGHRS and CDR2 YFSETQ. The CDR3 has 16 amino acids. Trimming cost V 4 bases and J 0 bases; bases outside gene matches: 7. CDR3 residues: CASSPHGQDSNQPQHF. In DNA, the CDR3 is TGCGCCAGCAGCCCACATGGACAGGATAGCAATCAGCCCCAGCATTTT.